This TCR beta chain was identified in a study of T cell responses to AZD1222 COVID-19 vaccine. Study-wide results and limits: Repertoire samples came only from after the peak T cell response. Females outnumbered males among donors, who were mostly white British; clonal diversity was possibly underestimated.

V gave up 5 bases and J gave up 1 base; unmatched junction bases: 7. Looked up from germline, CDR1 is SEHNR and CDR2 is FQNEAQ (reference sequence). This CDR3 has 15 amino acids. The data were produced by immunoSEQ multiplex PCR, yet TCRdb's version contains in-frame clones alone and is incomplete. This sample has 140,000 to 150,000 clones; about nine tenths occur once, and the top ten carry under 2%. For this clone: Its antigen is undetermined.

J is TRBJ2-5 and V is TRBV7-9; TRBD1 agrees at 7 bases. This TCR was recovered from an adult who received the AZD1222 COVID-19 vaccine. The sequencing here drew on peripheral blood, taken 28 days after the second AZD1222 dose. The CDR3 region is CASSPQRDSQETQYF. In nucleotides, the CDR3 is TGTGCCAGCAGCCCTCAAAGGGACAGCCAAGAGACCCAGTACTTC. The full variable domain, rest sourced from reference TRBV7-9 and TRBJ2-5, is DTGVSQNPRHKITKRGQNVTFRCDPISEHNRLYWYRQTLGQGPEFLTYFQNEAQLEKSRLLSDRFSAERPKGSFSTLEIQRTEQGDSAMYLCASSPQRDSQETQYFGPGTRLLVL.